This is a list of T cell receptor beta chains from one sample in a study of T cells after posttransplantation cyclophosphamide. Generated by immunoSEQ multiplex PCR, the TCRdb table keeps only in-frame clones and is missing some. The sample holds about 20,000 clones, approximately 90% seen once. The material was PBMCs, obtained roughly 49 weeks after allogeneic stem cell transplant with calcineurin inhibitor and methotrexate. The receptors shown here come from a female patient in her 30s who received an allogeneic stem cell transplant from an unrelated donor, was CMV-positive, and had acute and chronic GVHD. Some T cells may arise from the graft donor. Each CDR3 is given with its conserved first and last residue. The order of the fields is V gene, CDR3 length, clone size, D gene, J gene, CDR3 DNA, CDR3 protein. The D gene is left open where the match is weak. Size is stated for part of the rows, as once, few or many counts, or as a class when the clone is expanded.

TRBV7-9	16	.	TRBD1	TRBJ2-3	TGTGCCAGCAGCTTCTCTCCAGGGGGCTACACAGATACGCAGTATTTT	CASSFSPGGYTDTQYF
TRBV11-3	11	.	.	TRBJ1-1	TGTGCCAGCAGGTCGACAGTTGAAGCTTTCTTT	CASRSTVEAFF
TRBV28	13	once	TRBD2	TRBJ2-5	TGTGCCAGCAGTCTAGCGGTCCAAGAGACCCAGTACTTC	CASSLAVQETQYF
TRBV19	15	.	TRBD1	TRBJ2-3	TGTGCCAGTAGTGCCGGGACAGGGAGGGCAGATACGCAGTATTTT	CASSAGTGRADTQYF
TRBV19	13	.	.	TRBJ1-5	TGTGCCAGTAGTCGACGACAAAATCAGCCCCAGCATTTT	CASSRRQNQPQHF
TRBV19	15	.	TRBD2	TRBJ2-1	TGTGCCAGTAGTATATGGAGGACTAGTGGGGATGAGCAGTTCTTC	CASSIWRTSGDEQFF
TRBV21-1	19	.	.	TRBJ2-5	TGTGCCAGCAGCAGACAGGGACTAGCGGGAGTGGAGTACCAAGAGACCCAGTACTTC	CASSRQGLAGVEYQETQYF
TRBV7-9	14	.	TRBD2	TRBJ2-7	TGTGCCAGCAGCTCGTGGGGGGGAACTGGCGAGCAGTACTTC	CASSSWGGTGEQYF
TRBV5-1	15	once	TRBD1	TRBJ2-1	TGCGCCAGCAGCTCTGGGACAGCCATAGGCAATGAGCAGTTCTTC	CASSSGTAIGNEQFF
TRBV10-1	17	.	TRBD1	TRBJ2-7	TGCGCCAGCAGTGAGTCCCGGTACAGGGGTTTCCCCTACGAGCAGTACTTC	CASSESRYRGFPYEQYF
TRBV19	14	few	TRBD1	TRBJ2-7	TGTGCCAGTAGTGTCCCGGGACAGCAGTACGAGCAGTACTTC	CASSVPGQQYEQYF
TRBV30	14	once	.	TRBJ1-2	TGTGCCTGGAGTGCAACAGGGCTGGACTATGGCTACACCTTC	CAWSATGLDYGYTF
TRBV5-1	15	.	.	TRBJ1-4	TGCGCCAGCAGCTTGGGGGGCCAGACTAATGAAAAACTGTTTTTT	CASSLGGQTNEKLFF
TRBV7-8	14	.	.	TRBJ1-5	TGTGCCAGCAGCTCCCGGGACTCTCATCCGCCCCAGCATTTT	CASSSRDSHPPQHF
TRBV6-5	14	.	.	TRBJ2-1	TGTGCCAGCAGTTACTCCCCTCGAGGTCGGGGGCAGTTCTTC	CASSYSPRGRGQFF
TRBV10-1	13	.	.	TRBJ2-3	TGCGCCAGCAGTGTAAAAGCATCGGATACGCAGTATTTT	CASSVKASDTQYF
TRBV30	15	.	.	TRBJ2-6	TGTGCCTGGAGTGTAACATTGTCTGGGGCCAACGTCCTGACTTTC	CAWSVTLSGANVLTF
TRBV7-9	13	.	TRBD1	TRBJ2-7	TGTGCCAGCAGCCGGGACAGTTCCTACGAGCAGTACTTC	CASSRDSSYEQYF
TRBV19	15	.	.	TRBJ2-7	TGTGCCAGTAGTATAGCCCCCGACAGCTCCTACGAGCAGTACTTC	CASSIAPDSSYEQYF
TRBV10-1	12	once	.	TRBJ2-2	TGCGCCAGCAGCGCCGGGTCCTCGGGGCTGTTTTTT	CASSAGSSGLFF
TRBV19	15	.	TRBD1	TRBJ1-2	TGTGCCAGTAGTACCCGGGACAGGGCTAACTATGGCTACACCTTC	CASSTRDRANYGYTF
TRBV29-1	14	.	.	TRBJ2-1	TGCAGCGTTGATACAGGGAACTCCTACAATGAGCAGTTCTTC	CSVDTGNSYNEQFF
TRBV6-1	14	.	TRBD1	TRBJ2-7	TGTGCCAGCAGTGAAGCTCAGGGGGCGTACGAGCAGTACTTC	CASSEAQGAYEQYF
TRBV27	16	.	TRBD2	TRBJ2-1	TGTGCCAGCAGGGTTGGGGGGAGGGCCCTCTACAATGAGCAGTTCTTC	CASRVGGRALYNEQFF
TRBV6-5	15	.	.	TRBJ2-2	TGTGCCAGCAGTTACTTCTCTAGGGGCAGCGGGGAGCTGTTTTTT	CASSYFSRGSGELFF